This record looks at one T cell receptor (beta chain) sequence and its context. Its antigen remains unidentified. V was clipped by 0 bases and J by 6 bases, with 15 bases between them. CDR3 length: 15 residues. These data belong to a study of PD-1 blockade in classical Hodgkin lymphoma. Whole-study context: Patients got intravenous nivolumab 3 mg/kg every 2 weeks. The study's findings and limits: Baseline TCR diversity was reportedly lower in newly diagnosed patients than healthy donors. What drove the repertoire differences, possibly disease activity or prior therapy, has not been defined.

Clones were read by immunoSEQ multiplex PCR, and TCRdb kept only the in-frame ones, dropping some. Of over 50,000 clones in the sample, about 85% were seen once. With no exception, relapse followed autologous stem cell transplantation in all patients, and brentuximab vedotin exposure varied. This TCR was recovered from a human donor with classical Hodgkin lymphoma. The gene calls are TRBV5-3 and TRBJ2-5; a possible D gene is TRBD1 (5 bases). TRBV5-3 is identified as an open reading frame with a role that is uncertain. The sequences come from peripheral blood mononuclear cells (PBMCs), collected at baseline. CDR3 loop: CARSLVERGAKTQYF. In nucleotides, the CDR3 is TGTGCCAGAAGCTTGGTCGAACGTGGGGCGAAGACCCAGTACTTC.